This TCR beta chain was captured by sequencing in a study of breast tumors, draining lymph nodes, adjacent tissues. Study results and limitations: Tumor T cell lymph node origin was a supported hypothesis, not proven.

TCRdb analysed the multiplex PCR reads with MiXCR anew, one entry per CDR3 protein. In the table there are approximately 230,000 distinct CDR3 sequences, less than 40% of which are singletons. This clonotype appeared many times. Its antigen is still unknown. V lost 2 bases, J lost 3 bases, and 11 bases lay in between. This CDR3 region has 14 residues. Germline CDR1 is SGHAT and CDR2 is FQNNGV. Axillary draining lymph nodes of breast cancer patients supplied the node samples. The source is a female donor with breast cancer. Some clones in this sample may be carry-over from other donors' samples. The V call is TRBV11-2, the J call TRBJ2-7; TRBD2 is a possible D gene (5 bases). The specimen was axillary lymph node tissue. DNA of the CDR3: TGTGCCAGCAGCTTACTCCCAAGCGGCTACGAGCAGTACTTC. It translates to CASSLLPSGYEQYF. Full variable domain (rest looked up from reference TRBV11-2 and TRBJ2-7): EAGVAQSPRYKIIEKRQSVAFWCNPISGHATLYWYQQILGQGPKLLIQFQNNGVVDDSQLPKDRFSAERLKGVDSTLKIQPAKLEDSAVYLCASSLLPSGYEQYFGPGTRLTVT.